What follows are 22 T cell receptor beta chains derived from one specimen sequenced in a study of T cells in Graves' hyperthyroidism and ophthalmopathy. The CDR3 regions of TCR beta were amplified from RNA transcripts. HTBI primers drove first-round RT-PCR of the TCR CDR3. In TCRdb, the multiplex PCR reads were re-called with MiXCR into one record per CDR3 protein. Of fewer than 350,000 distinct CDR3 sequences in the sample, approximately 14% were seen once. The specimen sequenced was blood. The receptors shown here come from a woman aged 40 to 50 with Graves' hyperthyroidism.

In this sample, this clonotype turned up many times. V usage is TRBV11-2 and J usage is TRBJ2-3, with D perhaps given as TRBD1 or TRBD2 (6 bases each). Trimming removed 0 bases at V and 6 bases at J, with 10 bases between. In germline, CDR1 is SGHAT, CDR2 FQNNGV. The CDR3 sequence is 14 residues long. The CDR3 loop is CASSLDRGADTQYF. In DNA, the CDR3 is TGTGCCAGCAGCTTAGATAGGGGGGCGGATACGCAGTATTTT.

This clonotype was recorded a few times. It may be a read error: a sequence one base away is much more abundant. This sequence joins TRBV29-1 and TRBJ1-1; no reliable D call. The CDR3 is 11 residues long. The germline V and J ends were trimmed by 6 bases and 7 bases, with 12 bases remaining between them. Germline V gives CDR1 SQVTM, CDR2 ANQGSEA. CDR3 nucleotide sequence: TGCAGCGTCGCCGGGATGAGTGAAGCTTTCTTT. Translated: CSVAGMSEAFF.

This clonotype showed up many times. The chain combines TRBV6-1 with TRBJ1-3, with a possible D match to TRBD1 (6 bases). The CDR3 runs 16 residues. Germline assignment: CDR1 MNHNS and CDR2 SASEGT. Trimming stripped 5 bases from V and 0 bases from J, with 14 bases between. The CDR3 DNA sequence: TGTGCCAGCAGTTCTACAGGGAAGTACTCTGGAAACACCATATATTTT. This encodes CASSSTGKYSGNTIYF.

In this sample, this clonotype turned up many times. DNA of the CDR3: TGTGCCAGCAGCTTAAGAGGAGGGGTGGGAAGCAATCAGCCCCAGCATTTT. This translates into CASSLRGGVGSNQPQHF. This sequence joins TRBV11-2 and TRBJ1-5; a possible D gene is TRBD1 (5 bases). Trimming shortened V by 2 bases and J by 1 base, and 15 bases separated the two germline ends. In germline, CDR1 is SGHAT, CDR2 FQNNGV. The CDR3 loop spans 17 amino acids.

The rearrangement joins TRBV3-1 to TRBJ1-2, with 10 bases aligning to TRBD1. Germline V CDR1 and CDR2: LGHDT, YNNKEL (reference sequence). This CDR3 comprises 16 residues. J gave up 5 bases and V 4 bases, and 10 bases lay outside the gene matches. The CDR3 DNA follows: TGTGCCAGCAGCCGGGGACAGGGGATGCAGTATTATGGCTACACCTTC. Amino acids: CASSRGQGMQYYGYTF.

With regard to this clonotype: A much larger clone lies a single base off, so this may be a read error. The chain employs TRBV6-2 or TRBV6-3 and TRBJ2-7; D is tentatively TRBD1 or TRBD2 (5 bases each). The V gene's germline CDR1 is MNHEY and CDR2 SVGEGT. This CDR3 is built from 13 residues. The CDR3 nucleotides are TGTGCCGGCAGGGACGTCCCTGACTACGAGCAGTACTTC. It codes for CAGRDVPDYEQYF.

This clonotype was counted many times. This chain joins TRBV15 and TRBJ2-3, with a tentative D call TRBD2 (5 bases). CDR1 and CDR2 (germline): LNHNV, YYDKDF (reference sequence). The V and J ends lost 5 bases and 4 bases respectively, with 13 bases between them. The CDR3 extends over 14 amino acids. In DNA form, the CDR3 reads TGTGCCACCAGCTCAAGCCGGGGTGCAGATACGCAGTATTTT. This codes for CATSSSRGADTQYF. The variable domain in full, completed from reference TRBV15 and TRBJ2-3, reads DAMVIQNPRYQVTQFGKPVTLSCSQTLNHNVMYWYQQKSSQAPKLLFHYYDKDFNNEADTPDNFQSRRPNTSFCFLDIRSPGLGDTAMYLCATSSSRGADTQYFGPGTRLTVL.

This clonotype was observed at least ten times. The chain links TRBV28 to TRBJ2-1; 11 positions agree with TRBD1. The germline V gene has CDR1 MDHEN and CDR2 SYDVKM. V gave up 5 bases and J gave up 10 bases; unmatched junction bases: 13. The CDR3 extends over 16 amino acids. The CDR3: CASSKAGTGGIGEQFF. In nucleotides, the CDR3 is TGTGCCAGCAGTAAAGCCGGGACAGGGGGTATTGGGGAGCAGTTCTTC.

The table lists this clonotype with many counts. The chain links TRBV6-6 to TRBJ1-1; D is ambiguous. Germline V gene sequence: CDR1 MNHNY, CDR2 SVGAGI (reference sequence). The CDR3 totals 13 residues. V was cut by 2 bases and J by 3 bases, with 7 bases left in between. Here the CDR3 DNA reads TGTGCCAGCAGTTACAGGGAGGACACTGAAGCTTTCTTT. Its protein product is CASSYREDTEAFF.

CDR3 sequence reads: CATSEGPNQPQHF. The CDR3 DNA is TGTGCCACCTCCGAGGGGCCTAATCAGCCCCAGCATTTT. The J gene is TRBJ1-5, the V gene TRBV24-1; maybe TRBD1 (5 bases). V was trimmed by 9 bases and J by 4 bases, leaving 12 bases between them. This CDR3 has 13 residues. Germline V lookup: CDR1 KGHDR, CDR2 SFDVKD.

This clonotype was seen many times. V gene TRBV5-5 combines with J gene TRBJ1-5; 9 nucleotides match TRBD1. The CDR3 totals 16 residues. Germline values: CDR1 SGHKS, CDR2 YYEKEE (reference sequence). J gave up 5 bases and V 1 base, and 7 bases lay outside the gene matches. CDR3: CASSLMGQGADQPQHF. The CDR3 nucleotides read TGTGCCAGCAGCTTGATGGGACAGGGAGCGGATCAGCCCCAGCATTTT.

The table lists this clonotype with a few counts. The rearrangement joins TRBV19 to TRBJ1-1, with 7 bases identical to TRBD1. Germline CDR1 is LNHDA and CDR2 is SQIVND (reference sequence). The junction had 6 bases not matched to a gene; V was cut back by 3 bases and J by 5 bases. CDR3 length equals 14 residues. The CDR3 DNA reads as TGTGCCAGTAGTATGACCCGACAGGGAACTGAAGCTTTCTTT. This gives the protein CASSMTRQGTEAFF.

This clonotype has a count of ten or more. The gene calls are TRBV2 and TRBJ2-5, with TRBD2 matching over 11 bases. CDR1 and CDR2 (germline): SNHLY, FYNNEI. The CDR3 covers 14 residues. Germline trimming cut 4 bases from V and 5 bases from J; bases unmatched to any gene: 3. DNA of the CDR3: TGTGCCAGCAGTGGACTAGCGGGAATGGAGACCCAGTACTTC. This sequence encodes CASSGLAGMETQYF.

This clonotype was observed many times. This chain links TRBV24-1 with TRBJ2-2; the D gene is possibly TRBD2 (5 bases). Germline V gives CDR1 KGHDR, CDR2 SFDVKD. The CDR3 is 14 residues long. Deletions cut 1 base from V and 5 bases from J, with 7 bases between. CDR3 bases: TGTGCCACCAGTGATTTTGGGGAGACCGGGGAGCTGTTTTTT. Amino acid sequence: CATSDFGETGELFF.

The J gene is TRBJ1-1, the V gene TRBV29-1, with a tentative D call TRBD1 (5 bases). Trimming removed 5 bases from V and 2 bases from J, with 18 bases in between. Germline CDR1 SQVTM, CDR2 ANQGSEA. The CDR3 extends over 15 amino acids. The CDR3 region is CSVSSRGSSNTEAFF. Here the CDR3 DNA reads TGCAGCGTTAGTTCGAGGGGATCATCTAACACTGAAGCTTTCTTT.

Notes on this clonotype: This may be a read error: a much more frequent sequence differs by one nucleotide. V usage is TRBV7-2 and J usage is TRBJ2-1; TRBD2 might be the D (7 bases). This CDR3 region has 19 residues. Per germline, CDR1 SGHTA and CDR2 FQGNSA. DNA for the CDR3: TGTGTCAGCAGCTTAGGGGGGGCAGGGTCGGGAGTAAGATACAATGAGCAGTTCTTC. Translated: CVSSLGGAGSGVRYNEQFF. Full variable domain (missing parts from reference TRBV7-2 and TRBJ2-1): GAGVSQSPSNKVTEKGKDVELRCDPISGHTALYWYRQSLGQGLEFLIYFQGNSAPDKSGLPSDRFSAERTGGSVSTLTIQRTQQEDSAVYLCVSSLGGAGSGVRYNEQFFGPGTRLTVL.

Many counts were recorded for this clonotype. The V gene is TRBV30, the J gene TRBJ1-5; 8 nucleotides match TRBD1. Germline values: CDR1 GTSNPN, CDR2 SVGIG (reference sequence). This CDR3 has 16 amino acids. V shed 2 bases, J shed 3 bases, and the junction held 9 bases outside the gene matches. The CDR3 DNA reads TGTGCCTGGAGTCGTAAAGGACAGGGTAACAATCAGCCCCAGCATTTT. Its protein product is CAWSRKGQGNNQPQHF.

This clonotype was recorded at least ten times. The V and J genes are TRBV5-1 and TRBJ2-3, with 7 bases lining up with TRBD2. The V and J ends lost 4 bases and 2 bases, in that order; junction bases with no gene match: 4. Germline CDR1 reads SGHRS; CDR2 reads YFSETQ. CDR3 size: 14 residues. The DNA of the CDR3 is TGCGCCAGCAGCCAGCTAGCGGACACAGATACGCAGTATTTT. Protein: CASSQLADTDTQYF.

In this sample, this clonotype turned up many times. The V gene is TRBV20-1, the J gene TRBJ2-7; tentatively, D is TRBD2 (6 bases). The germline CDR1 and CDR2 sequences are DFQATT and SNEGSKA (reference sequence). This CDR3 contains 12 residues. The chain's CDR3 is CSALAYTYEQYF. Written as DNA, the CDR3 is TGCAGCGCCCTAGCGTATACCTACGAGCAGTACTTC.

This clonotype was detected only a few times. The chain joins TRBV6-1 to TRBJ2-6, with TRBD1 identical over 10 bases. This CDR3 is 16 amino acids long. V was clipped by 6 bases and J by 2 bases; unmatched bases: 4. The germline CDR1 and CDR2 sequences are MNHNS and SASEGT. CDR3 protein: CASRGQGWAGANVLTF. CDR3 bases: TGTGCCAGCAGGGGACAGGGGTGGGCTGGGGCCAACGTCCTGACTTTC.

The table lists this clonotype with a few counts. Just one base apart from a much larger clone, this may be a read error. The chain uses TRBV5-1 and TRBJ1-1; D is uncertain. Germline CDR1 and CDR2: SGHRS and YFSETQ. The CDR3 is 14 residues long. CDR3 coding DNA: TGCGCCAGCAGCTTGGGGGTTATGAACATTGAAGCTTTCTTT. The encoded protein is CASSLGVMNIEAFF.

At least ten counts were recorded for this clonotype. V gene TRBV30 combines with J gene TRBJ2-1; D unclear. The CDR3 runs to 12 residues. CDR1 GTSNPN and CDR2 SVGIG come from the germline V gene (reference sequence). The germline V and J ends were trimmed by 5 bases and 8 bases, with 13 bases remaining between them. The CDR3 DNA reads TGTGCCTGGGCCCGACCAGTCCATGAGCAGTTCTTC. This codes for CAWARPVHEQFF. The full variable domain, rest sourced from reference TRBV30 and TRBJ2-1, is SQTIHQWPATLVQPVGSPLSLECTVEGTSNPNLYWYRQAAGRGLQLLFYSVGIGQISSEVPQNLSASRPQDRQFILSSKKLLLSDSGFYLCAWARPVHEQFFGPGTRLTVL.